This record concerns one T cell receptor beta chain sequence. No antigen is known for it. This sample was taken from a study of post-analysis software for immune sequencing data. Points from the study as a whole: Normalized Chao1 diversity was significantly reduced in patients versus controls. Among five TRBV segments more frequent in patients than controls were TRBV5-6, TRBV5-1 and TRBV20-1.

The CDR3 runs 14 residues. The germline V and J ends were trimmed by 4 bases and 3 bases, with 13 bases remaining between them. Germline V gives CDR1 MNHEY, CDR2 SMNVEV (reference sequence). Incorporated into the TCR beta cDNA libraries were unique molecular identifiers, which served to reduce PCR and sequencing biases. Using its own MiXCR run on the PCR reads, TCRdb lists one record per CDR3 protein. The sample shows roughly 600,000 distinct CDR3 sequences, around 44% of them seen only once. This TCR was sampled from a girl aged 10 to 17 with multiple sclerosis. The chain recombines TRBV27 with TRBJ2-7; D ambiguous. Sequenced sample: blood. CDR3 protein: CASSSVGGVYEQYF. DNA of the CDR3: TGTGCCAGCAGTTCCGTCGGCGGTGTCTACGAGCAGTACTTC.